A selection of T cell receptor beta chains follows, all from one sample in a study of T cell repertoires in ileal Crohn's disease. The table came from immunoSEQ multiplex PCR; TCRdb's copy has only in-frame clones and leaves some out. The repertoire holds around 5,400 clones, with about 80% as singletons. Sample: ileal tissue. The receptor set was obtained from an adult with Crohn's disease. Both conserved end residues are part of each CDR3. A D gene is named only where the DNA matches it firmly. Not all rows give a size; the values are once, few, many and, for expanded clones, a class.

clone_size j_call d_call v_call cdr3_nt cdr3_aa
. TRBJ1-5 . TRBV7-9 TGTGCCAGCAGTTCCGGGAGCGGGGGTCGGCCCCAGCATTTT CASSSGSGGRPQHF
. TRBJ2-1 TRBD2 TRBV10-3 TGTGCCATCAGAGTGACTAGCGGGCTCGATGAGCAGTTCTTC CAIRVTSGLDEQFF
. TRBJ1-6 . TRBV5-1 TGCGCCAGCTGGGACGATAATTCACCCCTCCACTTT CASWDDNSPLHF
. TRBJ2-7 TRBD1 TRBV11-2 TGTGCCAGCAGCCCGCAAACCCTGGGACAGCTGCCCTACGAGCAGTACTTC CASSPQTLGQLPYEQYF
. TRBJ1-2 . TRBV6-4 TGTGCCAGCAGTGAACGAGCGCCAGCCCCGAACTATGGCTACACCTTC CASSERAPAPNYGYTF
. TRBJ2-1 . TRBV11-3 TGTGCCAGCAGCCACGAGGGGACCTACAATGAGCAGTTCTTC CASSHEGTYNEQFF
. TRBJ2-1 . TRBV30 TGTGCCTGGAGTTCCGGCAGGGCGAATGAGCAGTTCTTC CAWSSGRANEQFF
. TRBJ1-2 . TRBV5-1 TGCGCCAGCAGCTTGCAGGGACCCAACTATGGCTACACCTTC CASSLQGPNYGYTF
. TRBJ1-4 . TRBV7-2 TGTGCCAGCAGCATGATTGGGCACTCTTTGGGTGAAAAACTGTTTTTT CASSMIGHSLGEKLFF
. TRBJ2-3 TRBD2 TRBV6-5 TGTGCCAGCAGGGATAGCGGGGGTGCCGCAGATACGCAGTATTTT CASRDSGGAADTQYF
. TRBJ2-3 . TRBV2 TGTGCCAGCAGTGGGGGTTTGTTAGTCGGTCGCACAGATACGCAGTATTTT CASSGGLLVGRTDTQYF
few TRBJ2-1 TRBD2 TRBV7-3 TGTGCCAGCAGCTCAGCTAGCGGAATCTACAATGAGCAGTTCTTC CASSSASGIYNEQFF
. TRBJ2-1 . TRBV6-6 TGTGCCAGCAGTTACTCGAGAGGGACCCCAGGAGAGTTCTTC CASSYSRGTPGEFF